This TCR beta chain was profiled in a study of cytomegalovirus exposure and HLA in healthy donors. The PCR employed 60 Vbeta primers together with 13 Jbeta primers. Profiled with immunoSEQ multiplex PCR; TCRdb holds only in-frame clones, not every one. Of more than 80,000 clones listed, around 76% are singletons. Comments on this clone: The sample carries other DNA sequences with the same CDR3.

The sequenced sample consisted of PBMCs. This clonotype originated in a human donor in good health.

The CDR3 region is CASSEEGGAGYGYTF. The CDR3 DNA sequence: TGTGCCAGCAGCGAGGAAGGGGGCGCGGGGTATGGCTACACCTTC. V usage is TRBV6-1 and J usage is TRBJ1-2, with 7 nucleotides matching TRBD1. Germline V lookup: CDR1 MNHNS, CDR2 SASEGT. With 6 bases clipped from V and 5 bases from J, the junction kept 12 bases outside the gene matches. This CDR3 region has 15 residues.